The present T cell receptor beta chain was sequenced within a study of control samples from healthy donors and cancer patients. Some clones are missing from TCRdb's copy, which holds only in-frame ones; the method was immunoSEQ multiplex PCR. The profile covers fewer than 20,000 clones, with about 82% appearing a single time and under 14% taken by the ten largest. The CDR3 length is 20 residues. Germline V gene data show CDR1 as MGHRA and CDR2 as YSYEKL. Trimming took 0 bases from V and 2 from J; bases not matched to a gene: 16. The chain couples TRBV4-1 to TRBJ2-1; TRBD2 agrees at 7 bases. This TCR was sampled from a woman in her seventies with colorectal cancer. The sample comprised PBMCs. CDR3 sequence: CASSQESPPWASGAYNEQFF. In DNA, the CDR3 is TGCGCCAGCAGCCAAGAGAGCCCCCCGTGGGCTAGCGGAGCCTACAATGAGCAGTTCTTC.